The TCR beta chain described here comes from a study of T-cell memory formation after mild COVID-19 (dated by TCRdb to about 2021). In terms of the full investigation: TCR sequence clusters from the two donors were largely donor specific. In two donors, T-cell clones that expanded and contracted after mild COVID-19 were followed by sequencing TCRalpha and TCRbeta repertoires longitudinally. The cohort comprised two young, previously healthy adult volunteers, one female and one male. General study outcomes and caveats: The second-wave clones that peaked on day 37 were not confirmed to be SARS-CoV-2 specific. Only a couple of mild cases were covered in the study, and larger cohorts including severe cases with pre-infection samples were considered necessary. Clones that contracted from day 15 to 85 showed balanced CD4/CD8 phenotypes, whereas a second wave of clones that expanded from day 15 to 37 leaned towards CD4+. Contracting CD4+ clones were found mainly in CM and EM memory subsets, while CD8+ clones were enriched in EMRA. Some responding clones were found in pre-infection memory, which suggests that pre-existing cross-reactive memory T cells took part in the SARS-CoV-2 response.

Ficoll-Paque density gradient centrifugation was the method used to isolate PBMCs. Sequenced using an Illumina NovaSeq 6000. TCRalpha and TCRbeta cDNA libraries were built by 5'RACE with constant-segment primers, adding sample barcodes and unique molecular identifiers. RNA was extracted from every sample with Trizol reagent. Libraries were amplified in two PCR steps, with a second sample barcode and Illumina TruSeq adapters added in the second step. Sequencing of libraries was performed on an Illumina NovaSeq with 2 x 150 bp paired-end reads. Per the source publication's procedure: Reads were demultiplexed and collapsed into UMI-guided consensus sequences with migec v1.2.7. Using mixcr v2.1.11, UMI consensuses were aligned to TRA and TRB V and J templates and then assembled into clonotypes. Clonotypes were classified as expanded or contracted when called significant by both edgeR and NoisET, with noise models trained on biological replicates. For edgeR calls, the cutoffs were a false discovery rate-adjusted p below 0.01 and a log2 fold-change threshold of 1. As an exploratory analysis of dynamics, PCA with hierarchical clustering was applied to max-normalized trajectories of the 1000 most abundant clonotypes. Each responding clone was given a CD4 or CD8 phenotype based on the CD4+ and CD8+ repertoires, which had been sequenced separately. The public reads were run again by TCRdb, first through fastp at Q25 and then through MiXCR, and only productive beta chains were kept. Rows with one shared CDR3 protein collapse into an entry with the most common genes and DNA. TCRdb assigned the V and J calls; the authors' analysis was not used. This sample has 280,000 or so distinct CDR3 sequences in its table, and roughly 8% of those were observed once. 22% of the sample rests with the top ten.

The germline V gene (reference sequence) sets CDR1 to SEHNR and CDR2 to FQNEAQ. The CDR3 goes from the cysteine to the phenylalanine over 12 residues. Solely the CDR3 DNA is kept, with 36 bases framed from the first base. Between the V and J ends, shortened by 4 bases and 5 bases respectively, the junction contains 8 bases. This clonotype was counted a few times. This receptor's antigen is unknown. No much larger clonotype is one base removed from it; base qualities were not supplied. The sequencing input was PBMCs or a T cell subset sorted from them (not recorded which). This sequence originates from a man between 18 and 29 years old who had mild COVID-19 (a few samples of this study predate the infection). The sample titles of this study are shuffled in the database, so cell type and time point are left out; the donor was told from shared clones. Recombination linked TRBV7-9 to TRBJ1-1; no D gene can be assigned with confidence. The DNA is as follows: TGTGCCAGCAGCTCTGGCCCAACTGAAGCTTTCTTT. Its protein is CASSSGPTEAFF.